This entry lists 25 T cell receptor beta chains sequenced from one sample in a study of T cells in localized non-small cell lung cancer (dated by TCRdb to about 2020). Library method: the immunoSEQ multiplex PCR assay. TCRdb stores this immuneACCESS table with in-frame sequences only. Part of the clones is absent; in the studies checked, under half of the shortfall reflects unresolved V genes, and no reason is known for the rest. The sample data list hundreds of clones, and about 20% of these were observed just once. The ten largest clones capture more than 14% of the sample. Here the sequenced sample was normal lung tissue next to the tumor, taken before any cancer treatment. All receptors come from a man aged 40-75 years with stage I lung adenocarcinoma.

By share, this clone counts as medium-sized. The chain has TRBV9 and TRBJ2-7; 11 positions match TRBD1. Trimming cost V 2 bases and J 0 bases; bases outside gene matches: 1. The CDR3 extends over 15 amino acids. The germline V gene has CDR1 SGDLS and CDR2 YYNGEE. CDR3 region: CASSVGTGGSYEQYF. The DNA of the CDR3 is TGTGCCAGCAGCGTTGGGACAGGGGGCTCCTACGAGCAGTACTTC.

The chain has TRBV30 and TRBJ1-1; 7 bases map to TRBD1. The trim removed 7 bases at V and 6 bases at J, leaving 14 bases unmatched. The CDR3 loop spans 14 amino acids. CDR1 and CDR2 from the germline V gene are GTSNPN and SVGIG (reference sequence). The DNA for the CDR3 is TGTGCCTCCACGATACTGACAGGGAAAGCTGAAGCTTTCTTT. This gives the protein CASTILTGKAEAFF.

The rearrangement links TRBV10-2 to TRBJ2-5; TRBD1 matches 9 bases. CDR1 is WSHSY, CDR2 SAAADI, per germline. Trimming at V came to 7 bases and at J to 2 bases, leaving 5 bases not matched to a gene. The CDR3 is made up of 14 amino acids. The chain's CDR3 is CASKGTGTQETQYF. Here the CDR3 DNA reads TGCGCCAGCAAAGGGACAGGGACGCAAGAGACCCAGTACTTC.

In its sample, this clone was seen a few times. The chain joins TRBV18 to TRBJ2-7; maybe TRBD2 (6 bases). Germline CDR1 reads KGHSH; CDR2 reads LQKENI. The CDR3 is 14 residues long. V lost 3 bases and J 5 bases, leaving 14 bases between the germline ends. The CDR3 reads CASSPTSNSHEQYF. DNA for the CDR3: TGTGCCAGCTCACCGACTAGTAATTCCCACGAGCAGTACTTC.

The rearrangement links TRBV28 to TRBJ1-5; D is undetermined. Per the germline V gene, CDR1 is MDHEN and CDR2 is SYDVKM. V was cut by 0 bases and J by 7 bases, with 13 bases left in between. The CDR3 is made up of 15 amino acids. The CDR3 is CASSLWVGDLQPQHF. CDR3 bases: TGTGCCAGCAGTTTATGGGTCGGGGATCTACAGCCCCAGCATTTT.

This clone was seen a few times. This chain joins TRBV28 and TRBJ2-1, with 9 bases matching TRBD1. Germline V gene data show CDR1 as MDHEN and CDR2 as SYDVKM. J lost 4 bases, V lost 3 bases, and 4 bases had no gene match. CDR3 length equals 15 residues. The CDR3 bases are TGTGCCAGCAGTTTGACAGGGGGGCGGTACAATGAGCAGTTCTTC. Its protein is CASSLTGGRYNEQFF.

In its sample, this clone is large. The chain has TRBV6-8 and TRBJ2-3, with 10 bases that match TRBD1. Germline V lookup: CDR1 MNHGY, CDR2 SAAAGT. V dropped 6 bases and J dropped 3; count of bases not matched to a gene: 3. The CDR3 has 14 amino acids. The CDR3 is CASRPGQGTDTQYF. Here the CDR3 DNA reads TGTGCCAGCAGGCCGGGACAGGGGACAGATACGCAGTATTTT.

Sample share makes this clone large. The chain uses TRBV6-8 and TRBJ2-7; TRBD1 agrees at 7 bases. Germline trimming cut 6 bases from V and 6 bases from J; bases unmatched to any gene: 8. Germline values: CDR1 MNHGY, CDR2 SAAAGT. The CDR3 extends over 13 amino acids. The CDR3 sequence: CASSPSQGIEQYF. CDR3 DNA: TGTGCCAGCAGCCCCTCACAGGGGATCGAGCAGTACTTC.

The chain employs TRBV11-3 and TRBJ2-2; perhaps TRBD1 as D (8 bases). V was cut by 5 bases and J by 6 bases, with 22 bases left in between. The CDR3 has 17 amino acids. In germline, CDR1 is SGHNT, CDR2 YENEEA. This CDR3 reads CASSPHGRQGRAGELFF. DNA of the CDR3: TGTGCCAGCAGCCCTCATGGCCGACAGGGGAGGGCCGGGGAGCTGTTTTTT.

The chain uses TRBV11-3 and TRBJ1-2; 9 positions agree with TRBD1. J was trimmed by 8 bases and V by 0 bases; bases with no gene match: 7. Germline V gene lookup returns CDR1 SGHNT and CDR2 YENEEA. The CDR3 contains 15 residues. CDR3 DNA: TGTGCCAGCAGCTTAGAGGCCGGGACAGGGCAGGGCTACACCTTC. As protein: CASSLEAGTGQGYTF.

This clone has a handful of counts. The chain combines TRBV6-8 with TRBJ2-7; TRBD1 aligns across 7 bases. Germline V gives CDR1 MNHGY, CDR2 SAAAGT. Losses at the gene ends were 6 bases for V and 2 bases for J; bases not matched to a gene: 7. CDR3 length: 14 amino acids. As DNA, the CDR3 is TGTGCCAGCAGCCCGACAGGGTACGCCTACGAGCAGTACTTC. It codes for CASSPTGYAYEQYF.

The chain has TRBV19 and TRBJ2-7; D perhaps matches TRBD1 (6 bases). V lost 8 bases, J lost 2 bases, and 19 bases lay in between. The CDR3 loop spans 15 amino acids. Germline loops: CDR1 LNHDA, CDR2 SQIVND (reference sequence). CDR3 loop: CASSFSGVPPYEQYF. The CDR3, as DNA: TGTGCCAGTTCCTTTTCAGGGGTTCCCCCCTACGAGCAGTACTTC.

In its sample, this clone ranks as medium-sized. CDR3 in DNA: TGTGCCAGCAGCGTGTCTAGCGGCAATGAGCAGTTCTTC. This sequence encodes CASSVSSGNEQFF. This rearrangement joins TRBV9 to TRBJ2-1, with 7 nucleotides matching TRBD2. J was trimmed by 6 bases and V by 2 bases; bases with no gene match: 2. Germline V lookup: CDR1 SGDLS, CDR2 YYNGEE. The CDR3 totals 13 residues.

The CDR3 loop reads CASSKTSGRNQPQHF. The CDR3 DNA follows: TGTGCCAGCAGCAAAACGTCGGGGCGCAATCAGCCCCAGCATTTT. This chain uses TRBV28 with TRBJ1-5, with D tentatively TRBD1 (5 bases). In germline, CDR1 is MDHEN, CDR2 SYDVKM. The CDR3 is made up of 15 amino acids. V was shortened by 6 bases and J by 2 bases, with 14 bases between the two germline ends. The full variable domain, rest sourced from reference TRBV28 and TRBJ1-5, is DVKVTQSSRYLVKRTGEKVFLECVQDMDHENMFWYRQDPGLGLRLIYFSYDVKMKEKGDIPEGYSVSREKKERFSLILESASTNQTSMYLCASSKTSGRNQPQHFGDGTRLSIL.

This chain uses TRBV9 with TRBJ2-2; possibly TRBD2 for D (6 bases). The CDR3 totals 15 residues. Germline CDR1 SGDLS, CDR2 YYNGEE. Trimming removed 5 bases from V and 6 bases from J, with 17 bases in between. The CDR3 nucleotides read TGTGCCAGCAGGGAGGGAATGGGGTTGGCCGGGGAGCTGTTTTTT. It yields the protein CASREGMGLAGELFF.

This clone occurred a few times. The V gene is TRBV9, the J gene TRBJ2-5, with D uncertain. The length of the CDR3 is 13 residues. The V and J ends lost 3 bases and 4 bases respectively, with 10 bases between them. Germline CDR1 and CDR2: SGDLS and YYNGEE. The CDR3 is CASSGGSPETQYF. The DNA of the CDR3 is TGTGCCAGCAGCGGTGGATCTCCAGAGACCCAGTACTTC.

The J gene is TRBJ2-2, the V gene TRBV19; 12 bases map to TRBD2. The V segment lost 5 bases and the J segment 4 bases; nucleotides outside the gene matches: 2. Germline CDR1 is LNHDA and CDR2 is SQIVND (reference sequence). The CDR3 length is 15 residues. The CDR3 DNA sequence: TGTGCCAGTAGTGTGACTAGCGGGAGCACCGGGGAGCTGTTTTTT. This translates into CASSVTSGSTGELFF. Together with reference TRBV19 and TRBJ2-2, the CDR3 gives the full variable domain: DGGITQSPKYLFRKEGQNVTLSCEQNLNHDAMYWYRQDPGQGLRLIYYSQIVNDFQKGDIAEGYSVSREKKESFPLTVTSAQKNPTAFYLCASSVTSGSTGELFFGEGSRLTVL.

CDR3 in amino acids: CASSQETGPPETQYF. The CDR3 coding sequence is TGTGCCAGCAGTCAAGAGACAGGACCTCCGGAGACCCAGTACTTC. The V and J genes are TRBV6-8 and TRBJ2-5, with D possibly being TRBD1 (6 bases). V was pared by 5 bases and J by 5 bases, with 18 bases between. The CDR3 spans 15 residues. Germline V CDR1 and CDR2: MNHGY, SAAAGT.

The chain carries TRBV11-3 and TRBJ2-3; TRBD1 matches 7 bases. This CDR3 contains 16 residues. Germline V gene data show CDR1 as SGHNT and CDR2 as YENEEA. The trim removed 5 bases at V and 0 bases at J, leaving 8 bases unmatched. The DNA of the CDR3 is TGTGCCAGCAGCATCGTACAGGGGTTCAGCACAGATACGCAGTATTTT. Encoded protein: CASSIVQGFSTDTQYF.

Relative to its sample, this clone is large. The genes are TRBV6-8 and TRBJ1-5; a possible D gene is TRBD1 (6 bases). The V and J ends lost 6 bases and 0 bases respectively, with 18 bases between them. CDR3 size: 17 residues. The germline V gene has CDR1 MNHGY and CDR2 SAAAGT. Here the CDR3 DNA reads TGTGCCAGCAGCCAACAGGGAAGGGGACTTAGCAATCAGCCCCAGCATTTT. This codes for CASSQQGRGLSNQPQHF.

This clone has only a few counts. V gene TRBV11-3 combines with J gene TRBJ2-7; D not certain. Germline V gene sequence: CDR1 SGHNT, CDR2 YENEEA. The CDR3 runs to 15 residues. V lost 1 base and J 0 bases, leaving 10 bases between the germline ends. In DNA form, the CDR3 reads TGTGCCAGCAGCTTAGTTCGGGTCAGCTCCTACGAGCAGTACTTC. As protein: CASSLVRVSSYEQYF.

This clone was detected only a few times. V gene TRBV2 combines with J gene TRBJ2-7; 9 nucleotides agree with TRBD2. After removal of 6 bases from V and 3 bases from J, the junction contained 9 bases not matched to a gene. The germline V gene encodes CDR1 SNHLY and CDR2 FYNNEI. The CDR3 sequence is 15 residues long. CDR3 nucleotides: TGTGCCAGCAGAGAGGGACTAGCTCGGATCTACGAGCAGTACTTC. It codes for CASREGLARIYEQYF.

The chain joins TRBV11-3 to TRBJ1-2; D remains ambiguous. Germline V gene lookup returns CDR1 SGHNT and CDR2 YENEEA. With 4 bases removed from V and 3 bases from J, the gap between germline ends came to 15 bases. The CDR3 totals 15 residues. CDR3 protein: CASSSTLSSYYGYTF. For the CDR3, the DNA is TGTGCCAGCAGCTCCACCTTGAGTAGTTACTATGGCTACACCTTC.

This clone came up a few times. J is TRBJ1-3 and V is TRBV11-3; D is undetermined. CDR3 length: 14 amino acids. Germline assignment: CDR1 SGHNT and CDR2 YENEEA. V was shortened by 0 bases and J by 2 bases, with 5 bases between the two germline ends. CDR3 sequence: CASSLDVTGNTIYF. Here the CDR3 DNA reads TGTGCCAGCAGCTTAGACGTTACTGGAAACACCATATATTTT.

The sample holds a few counts of this clone. This chain joins TRBV6-8 and TRBJ2-3, with 8 bases fitting TRBD2. CDR1 is MNHGY, CDR2 SAAAGT, per germline. V shed 8 bases and J 4 bases; nucleotides not matched to a gene: 8. The CDR3 has 14 amino acids. CDR3 nucleotide sequence: TGTGCCAGCTCGAGCGGGGGTGAGGCAGATACGCAGTATTTT. Protein: CASSSGGEADTQYF.